One sample yielded the 27 T cell receptor beta chains listed below, sequenced in a study of glioma-infiltrating T cells after dendritic cell vaccination. Profiled with immunoSEQ multiplex PCR; TCRdb holds only in-frame clones, not every one. The table includes tens of thousands of clones, about nine tenths detected once. Sample time point: after dendritic cell vaccination, including at tumor progression/relapse. Source: blood, taken after dendritic cell vaccination. The receptors shown here come from a human donor with glioblastoma.

CDR3: CATSRVLQGTTIYF. CDR3 sequence (DNA): TGTGCCACCAGCAGAGTCTTACAGGGGACCACCATATATTTT. The chain uses TRBV15 and TRBJ1-3, with 7 bases matching TRBD1. Germline CDR1 and CDR2: LNHNV and YYDKDF (reference sequence). V lost 1 base and J lost 9; bases outside the gene matches: 6. CDR3 length: 14 residues.

This chain links TRBV19 with TRBJ2-1; tentatively, D is TRBD2 (6 bases). The germline CDR1 and CDR2 sequences are LNHDA and SQIVND (reference sequence). V shed 5 bases and J shed 5 bases, with 16 bases lying between them. CDR3 length: 15 residues. CDR3 loop: CASSDPGTANNEQFF. CDR3 sequence (DNA): TGTGCCAGTAGTGACCCCGGGACTGCCAACAATGAGCAGTTCTTC. Variable domain in full (rest from reference TRBV19 and TRBJ2-1): DGGITQSPKYLFRKEGQNVTLSCEQNLNHDAMYWYRQDPGQGLRLIYYSQIVNDFQKGDIAEGYSVSREKKESFPLTVTSAQKNPTAFYLCASSDPGTANNEQFFGPGTRLTVL.

The chain combines TRBV4-3 with TRBJ2-1, with D possibly TRBD1 on 5 matching bases. Trimming shortened V by 0 bases and J by 9 bases, and 15 bases separated the two germline ends. The CDR3 totals 15 residues. CDR1 is LGHNA, CDR2 YSLEER, per germline. This CDR3 reads CASSQEVRDRGEQFF. The CDR3 DNA is TGCGCCAGCAGCCAAGAGGTTCGAGACAGAGGTGAGCAGTTCTTC.

V is TRBV5-8 and J is TRBJ2-7, with TRBD1 matching over 7 bases. The V gene's germline CDR1 is SGHTS and CDR2 YDEGEE. V shed 4 bases, J shed 2 bases, and the junction held 9 bases outside the gene matches. The CDR3 extends over 15 amino acids. The DNA of the CDR3 is TGTGCCAGCAGCGTAACAGGGGCCCTGGCCTACGAGCAGTACTTC. It codes for CASSVTGALAYEQYF.

The CDR3 reads CASSSGRDSRLSETQYF. The CDR3 bases are TGTGCCAGCAGCTCCGGCCGGGACAGCCGCCTCAGCGAGACCCAGTACTTC. V and J are TRBV7-2 and TRBJ2-5; 7 bases are shared with TRBD1. J was trimmed by 5 bases and V by 4 bases; bases with no gene match: 16. The length of the CDR3 is 17 residues. Per the germline V gene, CDR1 is SGHTA and CDR2 is FQGNSA.

This clone was recorded once. The rearrangement uses TRBV9 and TRBJ2-7, with a tentative D call TRBD1 (6 bases). CDR1 SGDLS and CDR2 YYNGEE come from the germline V gene. The CDR3 length is 15 residues. V lost 4 bases, J lost 0 bases, and 14 bases lay in between. CDR3 DNA sequence: TGTGCCAGCAGCCCCGAAGGACAGACCTCCTACGAGCAGTACTTC. Translated: CASSPEGQTSYEQYF.

The chain couples TRBV18 to TRBJ2-3; 8 bases match TRBD1. J gave up 2 bases and V 4 bases, and 5 bases lay outside the gene matches. Germline CDR1 is KGHSH and CDR2 is LQKENI. The CDR3 consists of 15 residues. Written as DNA, the CDR3 is TGTGCCAGCTCACTTGGACAGGGTAACACAGATACGCAGTATTTT. Translated, it gives CASSLGQGNTDTQYF.

V usage is TRBV29-1 and J usage is TRBJ2-1; 8 bases fit TRBD2. This CDR3 is 18 amino acids long. The J segment lost 1 base and the V segment lost 5 bases, leaving 16 bases of the junction unmatched. Germline lookup yields CDR1 SQVTM and CDR2 ANQGSEA. The CDR3 region is CSVHIMASGPRSYNEQFF. DNA of the CDR3: TGCAGCGTTCATATTATGGCTAGCGGGCCCCGATCCTACAATGAGCAGTTCTTC.

The count of this clone is one. The V call is TRBV5-6, the J call TRBJ2-1; tentative D call: TRBD2 (5 bases). Germline CDR1 reads SGHDT; CDR2 reads YYEEEE. V was pared by 4 bases and J by 2 bases, with 10 bases between. This CDR3 has 14 amino acids. The DNA for the CDR3 is TGTGCCAGCAGCGCCACCGGGACCTACAATGAGCAGTTCTTC. Translation: CASSATGTYNEQFF.

V and J are TRBV29-1 and TRBJ2-2, with TRBD2 matching over 7 bases. This CDR3 spans 14 amino acids. Germline CDR1 reads SQVTM; CDR2 reads ANQGSEA. The V gene end was trimmed by 3 bases and the J gene end by 7 bases; junction bases not matched to a gene: 8. Here the CDR3 DNA reads TGCAGCGTTGATCGAGAGCGGGGAGGCGGGGAGCTGTTTTTT. This gives the protein CSVDRERGGGELFF.

The chain combines TRBV5-8 with TRBJ1-4, with D tentatively TRBD1 (6 bases). V was clipped by 4 bases and J by 5 bases, with 15 bases between them. The CDR3 is made up of 15 amino acids. Germline loops: CDR1 SGHTS, CDR2 YDEGEE. In nucleotides, the CDR3 is TGTGCCAGCAGCCCCCCGGACAGACAAAATGAAAAACTGTTTTTT. It is translated as CASSPPDRQNEKLFF.

The V and J genes are TRBV9 and TRBJ2-1; D gene unclear. Germline loops: CDR1 SGDLS, CDR2 YYNGEE. V gave up 0 bases and J gave up 6 bases, with 13 bases separating them. CDR3 length: 15 residues. Here the CDR3 DNA reads TGTGCCAGCAGCGTAGGGGTTAGCAAAGTCAATGAGCAGTTCTTC. Amino acid sequence: CASSVGVSKVNEQFF.

This clone is a singleton in its sample. The genes are TRBV7-2 and TRBJ1-2; TRBD1 is a possible D gene (6 bases). The V end was cut by 1 base, the J end by 0 bases, with 9 bases between. This CDR3 comprises 15 residues. Germline V gives CDR1 SGHTA, CDR2 FQGNSA. CDR3 DNA sequence: TGTGCCAGCAGCTTAGTGGACAGACCTAACTATGGCTACACCTTC. It is translated as CASSLVDRPNYGYTF.

The chain carries TRBV10-3 and TRBJ2-7, with D perhaps TRBD1 (6 bases). The ends were cut back, 9 bases at V and 7 bases at J, with 19 bases in the middle. Germline V gives CDR1 ENHRY, CDR2 SYGVKD. The CDR3 sequence is 13 residues long. The CDR3: CAIVRDNSLEQYF. CDR3 DNA: TGTGCCATTGTCCGGGACAACTCTCTTGAGCAGTACTTC.

The V gene is TRBV7-2, the J gene TRBJ2-3, with TRBD2 matching 9 bases. Germline CDR1 SGHTA, CDR2 FQGNSA. There are 14 residues in the CDR3. Trimming at V came to 6 bases and at J to 4 bases, leaving 5 bases not matched to a gene. Here the CDR3 DNA reads TGTGCCAGCAGACTAGCGGGTGCAGCAGATACGCAGTATTTT. Translating gives CASRLAGAADTQYF. The variable domain in full, completed from reference TRBV7-2 and TRBJ2-3, reads GAGVSQSPSNKVTEKGKDVELRCDPISGHTALYWYRQSLGQGLEFLIYFQGNSAPDKSGLPSDRFSAERTGGSVSTLTIQRTQQEDSAVYLCASRLAGAADTQYFGPGTRLTVL.

The chain uses TRBV7-6 and TRBJ2-1; 8 positions agree with TRBD2. Trimming at V came to 3 bases and at J to 11 bases, leaving 3 bases not matched to a gene. The germline V gene has CDR1 SGHVS and CDR2 FNYEAQ. This CDR3 contains 12 residues. For the CDR3, the DNA is TGTGCCAGCAGCTTCCCGGGGGGGAAGCAGTTCTTC. The encoded protein is CASSFPGGKQFF.

The chain has TRBV11-3 and TRBJ2-2; 7 nucleotides agree with TRBD2. This CDR3 is 14 amino acids long. Trimming cost V 1 base and J 4 bases; bases outside gene matches: 0. Germline values: CDR1 SGHNT, CDR2 YENEEA. For the CDR3, the DNA is TGTGCCAGCAGCTTAGGGACTAGCACCGGGGAGCTGTTTTTT. Translation gives CASSLGTSTGELFF.

The count of this clone is one. V usage is TRBV6-5 and J usage is TRBJ1-2; 10 nucleotides match TRBD1. V was pared by 8 bases and J by 3 bases, with 9 bases of the junction left unmatched. The germline V gene encodes CDR1 MNHEY and CDR2 SVGAGI. The CDR3 length is 15 residues. For the CDR3, the DNA is TGTGCCAGCGGACCCGGGACAGGGGTTCACTATGGCTACACCTTC. Translation: CASGPGTGVHYGYTF.

The rearrangement joins TRBV27 to TRBJ2-1; the D gene is possibly TRBD2 (6 bases). Germline V gene data show CDR1 as MNHEY and CDR2 as SMNVEV (reference sequence). V was clipped by 0 bases and J by 1 base, with 13 bases between them. The CDR3 consists of 17 residues. DNA of the CDR3: TGTGCCAGCAGTTTATCGAATATGGCGGGGTCCTACAATGAGCAGTTCTTC. It encodes CASSLSNMAGSYNEQFF.

This chain links TRBV6-6 with TRBJ1-5; D might be TRBD1 (6 bases). Looked up from germline, CDR1 is MNHNY and CDR2 is SVGAGI (reference sequence). This CDR3 has 15 residues. Trimming took off 4 bases at V and 0 bases at J, with 10 bases between the two ends. As DNA, the CDR3 is TGTGCCAGCAGTTCGCAGGACAGTAGCAATCAGCCCCAGCATTTT. Protein product: CASSSQDSSNQPQHF.

The rearrangement links TRBV5-6 to TRBJ2-3; 13 nucleotides line up with TRBD2. Unmatched junction bases numbered 7, after V lost 2 bases and J lost 7 bases. Germline loops: CDR1 SGHDT, CDR2 YYEEEE. The length of the CDR3 is 16 residues. The CDR3 coding sequence is TGTGCCAGCAGCTTCGGACTAGCGGGAGCCTCCAATACGCAGTATTTT. It translates to CASSFGLAGASNTQYF. Drawing the rest from reference TRBV5-6 and TRBJ2-3, the complete variable domain is DAGVTQSPTHLIKTRGQQVTLRCSPKSGHDTVSWYQQALGQGPQFIFQYYEEEERQRGNFPDRFSGHQFPNYSSELNVNALLLGDSALYLCASSFGLAGASNTQYFGPGTRLTVL.

This clone appeared once. V is TRBV28 and J is TRBJ2-7; 7 nucleotides agree with TRBD2. Per the germline V gene, CDR1 is MDHEN and CDR2 is SYDVKM. V was clipped by 3 bases and J by 6 bases; unmatched bases: 8. The CDR3 length is 14 residues. CDR3 sequence: CASSFGGREREQYF. Here the CDR3 DNA reads TGTGCCAGCAGTTTTGGCGGGCGGGAGCGCGAGCAGTACTTC.

This rearrangement joins TRBV7-2 to TRBJ2-7, with D unclear. Germline loops: CDR1 SGHTA, CDR2 FQGNSA. Deletions cut 1 base from V and 1 base from J, with 11 bases between. The CDR3 is made up of 15 amino acids. The CDR3 DNA reads as TGTGCCAGCAGCTTAGATCTGAGAGCTTCCTACGAGCAGTACTTC. Protein sequence: CASSLDLRASYEQYF.

The chain links TRBV7-9 to TRBJ2-1; 8 positions agree with TRBD1. With 8 bases clipped from V and 3 bases from J, the junction kept 6 bases outside the gene matches. From germline, CDR1 is SEHNR and CDR2 FQNEAQ (reference sequence). The CDR3 covers 14 residues. The CDR3 region has the DNA TGTGCCAGCCGCCGGGACAGGTACTACAATGAGCAGTTCTTC. This translates into CASRRDRYYNEQFF.

The CDR3 protein is CASSFLGQGTGELFF. DNA of the CDR3: TGTGCCAGCAGCTTTCTGGGACAGGGAACCGGGGAGCTGTTTTTT. This sequence joins TRBV7-8 and TRBJ2-2, with TRBD1 identical over 9 bases. The CDR3 loop spans 15 amino acids. Germline trimming cut 3 bases from V and 5 bases from J; bases unmatched to any gene: 4. Germline CDR1 reads SGHVS; CDR2 reads FQNEAQ.

This rearrangement joins TRBV5-4 to TRBJ2-3, with a weak D call TRBD2 (5 bases). V was clipped by 1 base and J by 1 base, with 7 bases between them. Germline V gene lookup returns CDR1 SGHNT and CDR2 YYREEE (reference sequence). This CDR3 has 14 residues. The CDR3 nucleotides read TGTGCCAGCAGCTTGCCCGGGGGCACAGATACGCAGTATTTT. Translated: CASSLPGGTDTQYF.

This sequence joins TRBV7-2 and TRBJ1-2; no firm D call. Looked up from germline, CDR1 is SGHTA and CDR2 is FQGNSA. Trimming cost V 0 bases and J 6 bases, with 11 bases left between them. This CDR3 spans 14 amino acids. CDR3 DNA: TGTGCCAGCAGCTTAGCTAGGCGGGGAGATGGCTACACCTTC. Residues: CASSLARRGDGYTF.